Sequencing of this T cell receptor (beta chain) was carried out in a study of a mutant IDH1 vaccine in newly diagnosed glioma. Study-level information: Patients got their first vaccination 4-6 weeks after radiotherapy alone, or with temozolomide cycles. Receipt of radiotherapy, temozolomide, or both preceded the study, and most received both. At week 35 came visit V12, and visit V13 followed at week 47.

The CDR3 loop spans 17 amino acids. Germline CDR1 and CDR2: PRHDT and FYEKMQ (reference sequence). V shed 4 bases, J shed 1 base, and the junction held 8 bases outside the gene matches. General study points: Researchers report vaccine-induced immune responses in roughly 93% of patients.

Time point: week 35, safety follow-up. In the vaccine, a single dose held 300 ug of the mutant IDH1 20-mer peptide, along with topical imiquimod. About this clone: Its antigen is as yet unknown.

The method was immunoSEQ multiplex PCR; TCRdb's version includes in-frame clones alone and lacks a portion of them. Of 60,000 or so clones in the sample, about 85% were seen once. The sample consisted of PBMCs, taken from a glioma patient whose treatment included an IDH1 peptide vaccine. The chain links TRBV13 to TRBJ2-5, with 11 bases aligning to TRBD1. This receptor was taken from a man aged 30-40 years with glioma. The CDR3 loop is CASSSRDRGGIQETQYF. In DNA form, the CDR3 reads TGTGCCAGCAGCTCCCGGGACAGGGGGGGAATCCAAGAGACCCAGTACTTC.